Included here is one T cell receptor (beta chain) sequence, with context. The antigen remains unidentified. TCRdb recomputed calls from the reads with MiXCR, one row per CDR3 protein. The sample lists more than 400,000 distinct CDR3 sequences; around 27% were seen once. The data belong to a study of T cell repertoires in cytomegalovirus infection. Overall study: Public TCR beta signatures provided an indication of both CMV infection and a matching HLA type. General study results and limits: It was HLA-C-restricted CMV-specific TCR beta clonotypes that dominated the response ex vivo. Summed public TCR beta family frequency identified CMV carriers bearing the relevant HLA.

Trimming stripped 5 bases from V and 4 bases from J, with 21 bases between. This CDR3 region has 16 residues. Germline values: CDR1 MNHEY, CDR2 SVGEGT. Material: PBMCs. This TCR derives from a human donor in good health (CMV status not recorded). Some clones in this sample may be carry-over from other donors' samples. The gene calls are TRBV6-2 or TRBV6-3 and TRBJ2-7; D unresolved. The CDR3 nucleotides are TGTGCCAGCAGTAGCAAGAAGACACCCAACCCATACGAGCAGTACTTC. Translation: CASSSKKTPNPYEQYF.